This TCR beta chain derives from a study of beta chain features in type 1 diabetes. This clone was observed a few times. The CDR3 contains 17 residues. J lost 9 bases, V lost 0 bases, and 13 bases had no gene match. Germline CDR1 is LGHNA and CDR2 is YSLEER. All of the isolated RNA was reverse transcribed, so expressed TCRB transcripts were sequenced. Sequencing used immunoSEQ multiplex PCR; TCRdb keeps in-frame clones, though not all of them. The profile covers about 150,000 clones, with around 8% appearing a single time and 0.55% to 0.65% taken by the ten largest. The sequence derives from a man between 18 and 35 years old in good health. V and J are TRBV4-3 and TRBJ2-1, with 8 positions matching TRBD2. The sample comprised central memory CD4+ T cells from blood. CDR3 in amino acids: CASSQEWASGSRGEQFF. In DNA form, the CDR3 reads TGCGCCAGCAGCCAAGAATGGGCAAGCGGGAGTCGCGGTGAGCAGTTCTTC.